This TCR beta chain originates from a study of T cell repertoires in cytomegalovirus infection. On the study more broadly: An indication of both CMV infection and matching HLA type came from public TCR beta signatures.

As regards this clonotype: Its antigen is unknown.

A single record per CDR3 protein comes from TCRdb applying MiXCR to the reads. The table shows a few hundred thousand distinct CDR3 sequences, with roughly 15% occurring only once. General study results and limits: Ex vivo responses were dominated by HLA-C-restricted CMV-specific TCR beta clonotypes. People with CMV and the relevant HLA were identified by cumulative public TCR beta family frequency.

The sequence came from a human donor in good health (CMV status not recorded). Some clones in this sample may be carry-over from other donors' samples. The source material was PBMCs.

CDR3 sequence (DNA): TGTGCCAGCAGCCCAAGACAGGGGTACACTGAAGCTTTCTTT. Translation gives CASSPRQGYTEAFF. The V gene is TRBV7-2, the J gene TRBJ1-1; 8 bases match TRBD1. V was pared by 5 bases and J by 3 bases, with 5 bases of the junction left unmatched. This CDR3 contains 14 residues. The V gene's germline CDR1 is SGHTA and CDR2 FQGNSA.